The present TCR beta chain was sequenced within a study of molecular identifiers for immune sequencing clone quantification. Study summary: In replicates, RNA taken from approximately 20,000 or 100,000 naive CD8 cells was divided five ways, and four portions underwent sequencing.

J lost 2 bases, V lost 6 bases, and 4 bases had no gene match. CDR1 is MNHEY and CDR2 is SVGEGT in the germline V gene. The CDR3 runs to 17 residues. Broader study findings: Clonotypes topping 20 RNA copies carried over 97% of effector molecules but under 1% of naive ones. Jurkat TCR RNA spiked in from one cell (amid 950,000 to 1,000,000 naive cells) was reportedly detectable.

The authors built bulk TCR libraries by previously described methods with listed TCR primers. TCRdb called the PCR reads again in MiXCR, with one record for every CDR3 protein. Among approximately 590,000 distinct CDR3 sequences listed, around 25% were seen once. On this clonotype itself: Antigen: not known.

This rearrangement joins TRBV6-2 or TRBV6-3 to TRBJ2-1; 16 nucleotides agree with TRBD2. The TCR originated in a human donor in good health. Some libraries in this study had Jurkat cell RNA spiked in. Sequences were obtained from naive CD8+ T cells from blood, with Jurkat cell RNA spiked in. Specified subset: FACS-sorted CD8+CD4-CCR7+CD45RA+ naive T cells. The CDR3 region has the DNA TGTGCCAGCAGCCCGGGACTAGCGGGAGGGCCCTACAATGAGCAGTTCTTC. Its protein is CASSPGLAGGPYNEQFF.